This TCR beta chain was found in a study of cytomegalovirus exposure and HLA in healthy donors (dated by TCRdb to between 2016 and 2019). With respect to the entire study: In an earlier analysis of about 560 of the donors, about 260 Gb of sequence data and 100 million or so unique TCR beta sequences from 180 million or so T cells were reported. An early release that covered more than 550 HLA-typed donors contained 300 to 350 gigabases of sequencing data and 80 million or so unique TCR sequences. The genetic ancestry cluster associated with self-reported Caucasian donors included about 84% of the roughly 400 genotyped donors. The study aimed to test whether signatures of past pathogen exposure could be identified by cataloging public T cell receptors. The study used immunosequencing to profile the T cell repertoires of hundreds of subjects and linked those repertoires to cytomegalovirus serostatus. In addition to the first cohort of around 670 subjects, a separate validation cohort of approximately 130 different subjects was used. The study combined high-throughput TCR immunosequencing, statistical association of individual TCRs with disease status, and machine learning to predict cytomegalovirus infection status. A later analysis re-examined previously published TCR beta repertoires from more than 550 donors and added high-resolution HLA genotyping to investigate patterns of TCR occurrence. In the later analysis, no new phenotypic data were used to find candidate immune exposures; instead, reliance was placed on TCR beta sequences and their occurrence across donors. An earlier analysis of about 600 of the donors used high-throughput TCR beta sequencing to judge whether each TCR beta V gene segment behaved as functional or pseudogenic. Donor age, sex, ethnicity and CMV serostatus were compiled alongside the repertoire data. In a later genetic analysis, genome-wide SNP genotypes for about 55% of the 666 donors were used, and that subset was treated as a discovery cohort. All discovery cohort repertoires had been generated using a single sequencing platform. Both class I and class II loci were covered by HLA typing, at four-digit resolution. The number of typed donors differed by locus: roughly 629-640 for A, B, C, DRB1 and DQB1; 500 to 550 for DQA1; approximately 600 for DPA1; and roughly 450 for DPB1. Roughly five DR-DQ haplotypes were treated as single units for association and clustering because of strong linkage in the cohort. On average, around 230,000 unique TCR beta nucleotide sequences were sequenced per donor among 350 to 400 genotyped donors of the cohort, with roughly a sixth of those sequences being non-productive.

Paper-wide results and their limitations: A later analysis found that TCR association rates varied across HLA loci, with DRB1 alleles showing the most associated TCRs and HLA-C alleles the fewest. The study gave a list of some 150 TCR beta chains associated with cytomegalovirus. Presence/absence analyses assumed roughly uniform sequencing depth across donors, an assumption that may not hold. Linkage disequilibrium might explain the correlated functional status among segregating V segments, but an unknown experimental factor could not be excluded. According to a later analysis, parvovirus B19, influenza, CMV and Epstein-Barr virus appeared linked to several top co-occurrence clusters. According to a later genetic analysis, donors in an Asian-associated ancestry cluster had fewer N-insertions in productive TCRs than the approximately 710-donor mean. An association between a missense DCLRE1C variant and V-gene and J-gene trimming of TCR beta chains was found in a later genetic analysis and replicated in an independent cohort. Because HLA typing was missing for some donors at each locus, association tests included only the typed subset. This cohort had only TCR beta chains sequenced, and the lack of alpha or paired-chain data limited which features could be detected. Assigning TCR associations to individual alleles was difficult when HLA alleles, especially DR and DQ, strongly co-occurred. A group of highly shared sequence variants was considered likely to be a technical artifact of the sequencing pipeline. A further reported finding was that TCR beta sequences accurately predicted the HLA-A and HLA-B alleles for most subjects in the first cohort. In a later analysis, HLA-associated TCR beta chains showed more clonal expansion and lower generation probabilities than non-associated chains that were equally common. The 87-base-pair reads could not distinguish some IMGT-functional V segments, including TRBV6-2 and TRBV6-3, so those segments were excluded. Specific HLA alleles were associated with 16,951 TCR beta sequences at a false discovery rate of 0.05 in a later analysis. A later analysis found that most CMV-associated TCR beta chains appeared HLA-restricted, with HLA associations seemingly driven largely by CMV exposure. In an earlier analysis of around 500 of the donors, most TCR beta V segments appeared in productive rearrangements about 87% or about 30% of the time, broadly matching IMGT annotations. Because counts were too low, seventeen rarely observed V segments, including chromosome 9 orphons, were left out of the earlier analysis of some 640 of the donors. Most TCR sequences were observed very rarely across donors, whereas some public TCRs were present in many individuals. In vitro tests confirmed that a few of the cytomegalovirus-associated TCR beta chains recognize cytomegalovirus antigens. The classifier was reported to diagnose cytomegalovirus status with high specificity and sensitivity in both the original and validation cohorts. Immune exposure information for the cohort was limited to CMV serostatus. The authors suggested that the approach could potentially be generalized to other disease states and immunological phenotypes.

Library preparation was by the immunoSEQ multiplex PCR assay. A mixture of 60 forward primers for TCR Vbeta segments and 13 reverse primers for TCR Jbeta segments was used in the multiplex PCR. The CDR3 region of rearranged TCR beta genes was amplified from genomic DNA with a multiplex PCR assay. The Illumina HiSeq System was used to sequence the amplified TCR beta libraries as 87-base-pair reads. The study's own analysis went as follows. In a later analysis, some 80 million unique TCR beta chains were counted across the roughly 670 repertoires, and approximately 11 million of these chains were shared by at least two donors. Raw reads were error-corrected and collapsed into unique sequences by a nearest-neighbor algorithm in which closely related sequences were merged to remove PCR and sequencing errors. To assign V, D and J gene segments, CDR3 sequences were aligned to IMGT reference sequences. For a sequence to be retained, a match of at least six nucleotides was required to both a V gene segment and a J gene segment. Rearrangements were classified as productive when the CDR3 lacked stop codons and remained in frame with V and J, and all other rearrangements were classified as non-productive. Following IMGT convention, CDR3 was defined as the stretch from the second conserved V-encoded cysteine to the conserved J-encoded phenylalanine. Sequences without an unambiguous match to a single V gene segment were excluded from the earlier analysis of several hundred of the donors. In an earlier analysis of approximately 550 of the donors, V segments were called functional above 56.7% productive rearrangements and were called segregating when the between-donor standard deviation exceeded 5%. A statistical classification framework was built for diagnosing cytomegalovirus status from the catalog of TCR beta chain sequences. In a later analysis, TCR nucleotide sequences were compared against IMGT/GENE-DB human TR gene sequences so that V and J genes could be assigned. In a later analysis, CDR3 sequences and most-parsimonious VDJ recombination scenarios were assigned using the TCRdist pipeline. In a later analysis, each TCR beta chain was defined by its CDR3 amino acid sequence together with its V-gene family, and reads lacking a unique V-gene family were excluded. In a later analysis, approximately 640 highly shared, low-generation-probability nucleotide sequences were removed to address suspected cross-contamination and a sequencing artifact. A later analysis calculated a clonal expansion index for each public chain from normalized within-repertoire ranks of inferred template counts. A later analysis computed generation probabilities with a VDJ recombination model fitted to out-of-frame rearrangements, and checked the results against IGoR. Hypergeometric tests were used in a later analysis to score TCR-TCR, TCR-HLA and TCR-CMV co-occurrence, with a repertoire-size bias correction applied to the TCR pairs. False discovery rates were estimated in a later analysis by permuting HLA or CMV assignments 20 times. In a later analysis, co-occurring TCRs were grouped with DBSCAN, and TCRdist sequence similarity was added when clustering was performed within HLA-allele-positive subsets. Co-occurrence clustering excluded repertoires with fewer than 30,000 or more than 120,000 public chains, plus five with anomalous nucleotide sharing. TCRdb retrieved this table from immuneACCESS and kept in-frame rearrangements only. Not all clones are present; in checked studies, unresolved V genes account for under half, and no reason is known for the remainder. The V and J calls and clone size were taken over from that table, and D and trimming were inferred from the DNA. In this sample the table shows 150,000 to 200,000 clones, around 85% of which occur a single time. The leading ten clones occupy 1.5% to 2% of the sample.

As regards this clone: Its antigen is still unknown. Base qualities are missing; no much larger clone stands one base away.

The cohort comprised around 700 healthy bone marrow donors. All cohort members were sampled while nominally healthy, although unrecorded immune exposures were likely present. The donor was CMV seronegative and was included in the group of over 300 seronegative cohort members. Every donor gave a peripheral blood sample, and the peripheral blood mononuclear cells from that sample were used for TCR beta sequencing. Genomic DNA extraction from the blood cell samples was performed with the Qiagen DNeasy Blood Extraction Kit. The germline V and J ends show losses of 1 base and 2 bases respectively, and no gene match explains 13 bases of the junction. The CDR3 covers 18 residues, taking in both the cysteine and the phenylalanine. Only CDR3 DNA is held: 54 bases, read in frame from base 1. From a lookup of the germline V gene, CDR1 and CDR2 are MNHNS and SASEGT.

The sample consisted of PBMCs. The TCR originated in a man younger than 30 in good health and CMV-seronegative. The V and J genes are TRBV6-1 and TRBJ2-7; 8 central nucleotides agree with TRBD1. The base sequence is TGTGCCAGCAGTGAAGGAAGAGTTAACCGGGACAGGCCCTACGAGCAGTACTTC. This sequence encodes CASSEGRVNRDRPYEQYF.